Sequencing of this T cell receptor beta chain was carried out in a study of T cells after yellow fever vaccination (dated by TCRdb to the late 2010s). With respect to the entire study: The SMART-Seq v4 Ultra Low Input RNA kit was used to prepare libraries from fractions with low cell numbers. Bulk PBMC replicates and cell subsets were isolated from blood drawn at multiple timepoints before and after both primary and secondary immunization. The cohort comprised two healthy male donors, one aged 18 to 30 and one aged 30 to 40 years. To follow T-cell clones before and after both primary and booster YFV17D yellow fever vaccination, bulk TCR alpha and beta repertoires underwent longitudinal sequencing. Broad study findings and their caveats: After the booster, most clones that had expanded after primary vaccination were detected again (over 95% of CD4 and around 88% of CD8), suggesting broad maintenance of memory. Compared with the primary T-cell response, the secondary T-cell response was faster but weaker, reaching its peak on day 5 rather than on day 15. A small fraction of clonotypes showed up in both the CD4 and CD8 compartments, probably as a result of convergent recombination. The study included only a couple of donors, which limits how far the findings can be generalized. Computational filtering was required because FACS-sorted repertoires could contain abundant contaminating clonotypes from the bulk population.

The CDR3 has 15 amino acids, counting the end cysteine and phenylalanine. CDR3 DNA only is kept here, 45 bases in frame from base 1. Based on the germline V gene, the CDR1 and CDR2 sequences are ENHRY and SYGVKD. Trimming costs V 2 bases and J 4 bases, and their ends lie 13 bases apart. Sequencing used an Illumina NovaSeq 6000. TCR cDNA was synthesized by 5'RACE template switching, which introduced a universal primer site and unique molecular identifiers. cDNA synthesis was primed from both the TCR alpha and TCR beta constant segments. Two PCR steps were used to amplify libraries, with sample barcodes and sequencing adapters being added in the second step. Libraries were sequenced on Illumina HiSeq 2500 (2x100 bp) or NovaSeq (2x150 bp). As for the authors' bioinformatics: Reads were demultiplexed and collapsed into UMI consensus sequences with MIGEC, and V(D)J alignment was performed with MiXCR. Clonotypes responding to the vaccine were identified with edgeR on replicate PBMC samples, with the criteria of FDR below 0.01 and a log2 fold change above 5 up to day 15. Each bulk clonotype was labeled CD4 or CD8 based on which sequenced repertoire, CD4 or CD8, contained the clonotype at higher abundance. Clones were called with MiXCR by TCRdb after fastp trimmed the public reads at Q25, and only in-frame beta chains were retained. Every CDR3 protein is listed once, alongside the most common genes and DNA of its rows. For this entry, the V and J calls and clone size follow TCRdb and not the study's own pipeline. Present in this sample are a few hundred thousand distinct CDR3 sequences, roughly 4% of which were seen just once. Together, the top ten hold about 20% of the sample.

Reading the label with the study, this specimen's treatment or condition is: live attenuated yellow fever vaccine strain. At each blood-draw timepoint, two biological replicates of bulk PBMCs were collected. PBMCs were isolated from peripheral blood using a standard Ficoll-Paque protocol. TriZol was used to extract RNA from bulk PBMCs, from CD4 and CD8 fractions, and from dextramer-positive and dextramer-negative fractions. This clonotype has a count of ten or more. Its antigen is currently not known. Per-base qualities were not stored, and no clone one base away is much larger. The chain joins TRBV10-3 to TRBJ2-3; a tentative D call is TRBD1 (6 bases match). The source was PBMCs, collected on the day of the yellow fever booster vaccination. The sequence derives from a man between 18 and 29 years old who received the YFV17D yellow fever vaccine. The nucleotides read TGTGCCATCAGTGAGGTTTTACAGGGCCCAGATACGCAGTATTTT. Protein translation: CAISEVLQGPDTQYF.